This T cell receptor beta chain was captured in a study of blood T cell repertoires in COVID-19. The method was immunoSEQ multiplex PCR; TCRdb's version includes in-frame clones alone and lacks a portion of them. The sample contains 270,000 or so clones, about nine tenths of which appear only once. The CDR3 adds up to 11 amino acids, both ends counted. Details on this clone: This CDR3 is missing its conserved last phenylalanine or tryptophan, likely due to a read error. Because the CDR3's place on the DNA is in doubt, the DNA is left out and the CDR3 is given as listed by TCRdb.

The sequenced material came from peripheral blood. This receptor was taken from a woman aged 25-40 years with COVID-19, enrolled during active disease. The V gene is TRBV21-1, the J gene TRBJ2-7; the D call in the table, TRBD1, was not verified against the DNA. TRBV21-1 is annotated as a pseudogene. The CDR3 loop reads CASSKTSRGRC.